These 29 T cell receptor beta chains were all obtained from the same sample, sequenced in a study of T cells in Graves' hyperthyroidism and ophthalmopathy. Amplification targeted TCR beta CDR3 regions from RNA transcripts. The HTBI primer set was used in a first-round RT-PCR of the TCR CDR3. A single record per CDR3 protein comes from TCRdb applying MiXCR to the multiplex PCR reads. The table records about 710,000 distinct CDR3 sequences, 16% of them present only once. What was sequenced was blood. The source of these receptors is a man between 18 and 29 years old with Graves' hyperthyroidism.

The chain has TRBV20-1 and TRBJ2-1; 14 bases are shared with TRBD2. CDR1 DFQATT and CDR2 SNEGSKA come from the germline V gene (reference sequence). The CDR3 consists of 18 residues. With V trimmed by 6 bases and J by 2 bases, 12 bases remained unmatched. The CDR3 reads CSAVAGTSGSSPYNEQFF. CDR3 in DNA: TGCAGTGCCGTCGCCGGGACTAGCGGGAGTTCTCCCTACAATGAGCAGTTCTTC.

J is TRBJ2-7 and V is TRBV29-1; D perhaps matches TRBD1 (6 bases). V was pared by 0 bases and J by 2 bases, with 14 bases between. The germline V gene encodes CDR1 SQVTM and CDR2 ANQGSEA. The CDR3 is 15 amino acids. The CDR3 reads CSVEERAGQTYEQYF. The CDR3 DNA follows: TGCAGCGTTGAAGAACGTGCCGGACAGACCTACGAGCAGTACTTC.

This clonotype was seen at least ten times. The CDR3 sequence is CASSLEGQGMNTEAFF. The CDR3 DNA is TGCGCCAGCAGCTTGGAGGGTCAAGGGATGAACACTGAAGCTTTCTTT. This sequence joins TRBV5-1 and TRBJ1-1; D gene ambiguous. Looked up from germline, CDR1 is SGHRS and CDR2 is YFSETQ. V lost 0 bases and J 0 bases, leaving 12 bases between the germline ends. The CDR3 covers 16 residues.

This clonotype was recorded many times. The CDR3 is CAWDRVKVTQYF. The DNA for the CDR3 is TGTGCCTGGGACAGGGTTAAGGTTACGCAGTATTTT. The J gene is TRBJ2-3, the V gene TRBV30; 7 nucleotides agree with TRBD1. CDR3 length: 12 amino acids. Germline loops: CDR1 GTSNPN, CDR2 SVGIG (reference sequence). Unmatched junction bases numbered 7, after V lost 5 bases and J lost 8 bases.

This clonotype was observed many times. The V and J genes are TRBV2 and TRBJ1-2; maybe TRBD1 (5 bases). V lost 8 bases, J lost 5 bases, and 15 bases lay in between. This CDR3 has 13 residues. Germline CDR1 and CDR2: SNHLY and FYNNEI. In nucleotides, the CDR3 is TGTGCCAGCCCCCCAGACAGCGGTTATGGCTACACCTTC. Translated: CASPPDSGYGYTF.

Only a few counts were recorded for this clonotype. V gene TRBV6-1 combines with J gene TRBJ2-5; 11 nucleotides align to TRBD1. This CDR3 spans 16 amino acids. Germline V gives CDR1 MNHNS, CDR2 SASEGT. V was pared by 3 bases and J by 2 bases, with 5 bases of the junction left unmatched. CDR3 residues: CASSDTRDRGQETQYF. Written as DNA, the CDR3 is TGTGCCAGCAGTGACACGCGGGACAGGGGGCAAGAGACCCAGTACTTC.

This clonotype was observed once. The V gene is TRBV19, the J gene TRBJ2-7; the match to TRBD2 covers 9 bases. The CDR3 is 16 amino acids. Per germline, CDR1 LNHDA and CDR2 SQIVND (reference sequence). The V segment lost 6 bases and the J segment 0 bases; nucleotides outside the gene matches: 9. This CDR3 is CASRKAGGPSSYEQYF. DNA for the CDR3: TGTGCCAGTAGAAAAGCGGGAGGTCCCAGCTCCTACGAGCAGTACTTC.

This clonotype was seen ten or more times. V is TRBV20-1 and J is TRBJ2-3; possibly TRBD2 for D (6 bases). The CDR3 consists of 13 residues. The germline CDR1 and CDR2 sequences are DFQATT and SNEGSKA (reference sequence). The V gene lost 2 bases and the J gene lost 8 bases, with 14 bases spanning the gap. The CDR3 protein is CSARPQGGVTQYF. The CDR3 DNA sequence: TGCAGTGCTAGACCGCAGGGAGGTGTTACGCAGTATTTT.

This clonotype was seen at least ten times. This CDR3 reads CASRPWQGVGEQYF. The CDR3 region has the DNA TGTGCCAGCAGACCCTGGCAGGGGGTTGGCGAGCAGTACTTC. This rearrangement joins TRBV11-2 to TRBJ2-7; 7 bases fit TRBD1. V shed 6 bases and J 6 bases; nucleotides not matched to a gene: 11. The CDR3 length is 14 residues. The germline CDR1 and CDR2 sequences are SGHAT and FQNNGV. Drawing the rest from reference TRBV11-2 and TRBJ2-7, the complete variable domain is EAGVAQSPRYKIIEKRQSVAFWCNPISGHATLYWYQQILGQGPKLLIQFQNNGVVDDSQLPKDRFSAERLKGVDSTLKIQPAKLEDSAVYLCASRPWQGVGEQYFGPGTRLTVT.

This clonotype has only a few counts. V and J are TRBV11-2 and TRBJ2-7; TRBD2 aligns across 12 bases. The germline V gene encodes CDR1 SGHAT and CDR2 FQNNGV. V gave up 5 bases and J gave up 5 bases; unmatched junction bases: 7. The CDR3 is 15 residues long. CDR3 in DNA: TGTGCCAGCAGCAAACTAGCGGGAGGTATCCACGAGCAGTACTTC. Translation: CASSKLAGGIHEQYF.

Ten or more counts support this clonotype. The V gene is TRBV2, the J gene TRBJ2-1, with D possibly being TRBD2 (6 bases). Germline V gene data show CDR1 as SNHLY and CDR2 as FYNNEI. This CDR3 contains 14 residues. With 6 bases removed from V and 9 bases from J, the gap between germline ends came to 18 bases. CDR3 bases: TGTGCCAGCAGGGCGGGGTTTTTGGGGACTGAGCAGTTCTTC. As protein: CASRAGFLGTEQFF.

This clonotype was recorded many times. This chain uses TRBV20-1 with TRBJ2-5; D is unclear. In germline, CDR1 is DFQATT, CDR2 SNEGSKA (reference sequence). V lost 1 base and J 1 base, leaving 19 bases between the germline ends. The CDR3 runs 17 residues. The CDR3 nucleotides read TGCAGTGCTAGAGTTCCGCGCCCTTTCGTCCCCCAAGAGACCCAGTACTTC. This sequence encodes CSARVPRPFVPQETQYF.

This clonotype showed up just a few times. The genes are TRBV20-1 and TRBJ1-6, with D maybe TRBD1 (5 bases). CDR3 length: 17 residues. Germline loops: CDR1 DFQATT, CDR2 SNEGSKA (reference sequence). The V gene lost 3 bases and the J gene lost 3 bases, with 18 bases spanning the gap. The CDR3 sequence is CSASKLGRSDYNSPLHF. The DNA for the CDR3 is TGCAGTGCTAGTAAACTGGGGCGCTCAGACTATAATTCACCCCTCCACTTT.

This clonotype appeared many times. This chain connects TRBV28 to TRBJ1-1; 8 bases align to TRBD1. Germline assignment: CDR1 MDHEN and CDR2 SYDVKM. V shed 5 bases and J 10 bases; nucleotides not matched to a gene: 15. CDR3 length: 15 residues. The CDR3: CASSPTGQGNLAAFF. CDR3 DNA sequence: TGTGCCAGCAGTCCTACAGGACAGGGAAATCTTGCAGCTTTCTTT.

The rearrangement uses TRBV20-1 and TRBJ2-2; 11 nucleotides match TRBD2. The CDR3 has 16 amino acids. Germline V gene data show CDR1 as DFQATT and CDR2 as SNEGSKA (reference sequence). Losses at the gene ends were 0 bases for V and 2 bases for J; bases not matched to a gene: 2. The CDR3 region is CSAREGTSGNTGELFF. The CDR3 DNA sequence: TGCAGTGCTAGAGAAGGGACTAGCGGTAACACCGGGGAGCTGTTTTTT.

V usage is TRBV7-2 and J usage is TRBJ2-7; D possibly corresponds to TRBD2 (5 bases). This CDR3 spans 12 amino acids. V lost 1 base to trimming and J lost 6 bases, with 7 bases between them. The germline CDR1 and CDR2 sequences are SGHTA and FQGNSA. The CDR3 loop reads CASSLGSAEQYF. DNA for the CDR3: TGTGCCAGCAGCTTAGGTAGCGCCGAGCAGTACTTC.

This clonotype came up a few times. The V call is TRBV6-1, the J call TRBJ2-5; 10 bases fit TRBD1. CDR1 and CDR2 from the germline V gene are MNHNS and SASEGT. The CDR3 contains 14 residues. V was clipped by 8 bases and J by 2 bases; unmatched bases: 5. CDR3 DNA sequence: TGTGCCAGCCATCGGGACAGGGGTCAAGAGACCCAGTACTTC. This gives the protein CASHRDRGQETQYF.

This clonotype was found a few times. The V and J genes are TRBV7-8 and TRBJ1-5, with D perhaps matching TRBD1 (6 bases). Trimming shortened V by 4 bases and J by 0 bases, and 22 bases separated the two germline ends. In germline, CDR1 is SGHVS, CDR2 FQNEAQ. This CDR3 has 19 amino acids. The CDR3 DNA reads TGTGCCAGCAGCTCCCCTGGGGGGGCTGGGAGGTATAGCAATCAGCCCCAGCATTTT. It is translated as CASSSPGGAGRYSNQPQHF. Variable domain in full (rest from reference TRBV7-8 and TRBJ1-5): GAGVSQSPRYKVAKRGQDVALRCDPISGHVSLFWYQQALGQGPEFLTYFQNEAQLDKSGLPSDRFFAERPEGSVSTLKIQRTQQEDSAVYLCASSSPGGAGRYSNQPQHFGDGTRLSIL.

This clonotype was seen at least ten times. The V gene is TRBV12-3 or TRBV12-4, the J gene TRBJ1-1, with TRBD1 as a possible D gene (6 bases). V was trimmed by 4 bases and J by 7 bases, leaving 16 bases between them. This CDR3 region has 14 residues. This CDR3 reads CASSSWEGGVEAFF. DNA for the CDR3: TGTGCCAGCAGTTCCTGGGAGGGGGGCGTTGAAGCTTTCTTT.

This clonotype showed up just a few times. This rearrangement joins TRBV7-2 to TRBJ2-5; 13 bases align to TRBD2. The CDR3 is made up of 15 amino acids. V lost 5 bases, J lost 5 bases, and 5 bases stayed unmatched. Germline V gene data show CDR1 as SGHTA and CDR2 as FQGNSA. The CDR3 coding sequence is TGTGCCAGCAGCATTACTAGCGGGAGGGCCGAGACCCAGTACTTC. Amino acid sequence: CASSITSGRAETQYF.

J is TRBJ1-1 and V is TRBV7-8, with TRBD1 as a possible D gene (6 bases). Germline V gene lookup returns CDR1 SGHVS and CDR2 FQNEAQ. This CDR3 is 14 amino acids long. Trimming shortened V by 4 bases and J by 4 bases, and 13 bases separated the two germline ends. The chain's CDR3 is CASSWGWGRTEAFF. CDR3 coding DNA: TGTGCCAGCAGCTGGGGGTGGGGGCGCACTGAAGCTTTCTTT.

The V call is TRBV6-5, the J call TRBJ2-2; D may correspond to TRBD1 or TRBD2 (5 bases each). The CDR3 contains 16 residues. Trimming removed 2 bases at V and 4 bases at J, with 14 bases between. Germline loops: CDR1 MNHEY, CDR2 SVGAGI. The DNA for the CDR3 is TGTGCCAGCAGTTACAAAGCGGCAGGGAGCACCGGGGAGCTGTTTTTT. Amino acids: CASSYKAAGSTGELFF.

This clonotype was picked up a small number of times. The CDR3 spells CASRGTASPNEQYF. The CDR3 DNA follows: TGTGCCAGCAGGGGGACAGCCTCTCCAAACGAGCAGTACTTC. The J gene is TRBJ2-7, the V gene TRBV11-3, with 7 bases that match TRBD1. V trimming: 6 bases; J trimming: 5 bases; junction bases outside the gene matches: 10. Germline lookup yields CDR1 SGHNT and CDR2 YENEEA. The CDR3 totals 14 residues. Full variable domain (rest looked up from reference TRBV11-3 and TRBJ2-7): EAGVVQSPRYKIIEKKQPVAFWCNPISGHNTLYWYLQNLGQGPELLIRYENEEAVDDSQLPKDRFSAERLKGVDSTLKIQPAELGDSAVYLCASRGTASPNEQYFGPGTRLTVT.

This clonotype was seen many times. This chain links TRBV15 with TRBJ2-5, with D possibly TRBD2 on 6 matching bases. Germline CDR1 reads LNHNV; CDR2 reads YYDKDF (reference sequence). The CDR3 loop spans 14 amino acids. The V end was cut by 5 bases, the J end by 7 bases, with 17 bases between. The CDR3 nucleotides are TGTGCCACCAGCTCAGCGGCTAGCGAGGGGACCCAGTACTTC. Protein sequence: CATSSAASEGTQYF.

There are a few counts of this clonotype. V gene TRBV15 combines with J gene TRBJ1-1, with TRBD1 as a possible D gene (6 bases). Germline lookup yields CDR1 LNHNV and CDR2 YYDKDF (reference sequence). This CDR3 is built from 15 residues. V was clipped by 3 bases and J by 5 bases, with 16 bases between them. Here the CDR3 DNA reads TGTGCCACCAGCAGTCGAACAGGGTCGGGAACTGAAGCTTTCTTT. This sequence encodes CATSSRTGSGTEAFF.

The chain combines TRBV20-1 with TRBJ2-7, with a possible D match to TRBD2 (6 bases). Germline CDR1 DFQATT, CDR2 SNEGSKA (reference sequence). The CDR3 runs 18 residues. V shed 1 base and J shed 0 bases, with 22 bases lying between them. In DNA, the CDR3 is TGCAGTGCTAGAGTGCGGGGCCAGGGTTTTTTGAGCTCCTACGAGCAGTACTTC. As protein: CSARVRGQGFLSSYEQYF.

The chain is built from TRBV2 and TRBJ2-3; D is uncertain. Germline CDR1 is SNHLY and CDR2 is FYNNEI. V was trimmed by 0 bases and J by 2 bases, leaving 12 bases between them. This CDR3 has 16 residues. The CDR3 loop reads CASSEALGPSTDTQYF. CDR3 nucleotides: TGTGCCAGCAGTGAAGCGCTTGGACCCTCCACAGATACGCAGTATTTT.

This clonotype was seen ten or more times. The chain carries TRBV6-2 or TRBV6-3 and TRBJ2-7; TRBD2 matches 8 bases. CDR1 MNHEY and CDR2 SVGEGT come from the germline V gene. The CDR3 is 15 amino acids. J lost 7 bases, V lost 1 base, and 9 bases had no gene match. The CDR3 region has the DNA TGTGCCAGCAGTTACTACACCGGGACTAGGCAAGAGCAGTACTTC. Amino acids: CASSYYTGTRQEQYF.

This clonotype has just a few counts. This chain uses TRBV20-1 with TRBJ1-6, with D unresolved. Germline V gene sequence: CDR1 DFQATT, CDR2 SNEGSKA (reference sequence). V dropped 0 bases and J dropped 0 bases, with 6 bases sitting between them. The CDR3 contains 15 residues. The CDR3 reads CSARDISSYNSPLHF. In DNA, the CDR3 is TGCAGTGCTAGAGATATCAGCTCCTATAATTCACCCCTCCACTTT.